Presented here are 11 T cell receptor beta chains from one specimen sequenced in a study of T cell changes during pregnancy in multiple sclerosis. TCRdb keeps only in-frame clones here, not all; method: immunoSEQ multiplex PCR. The sample contains tens of thousands of clones, about 90% of which appear only once. The sample consisted of peripheral blood, taken in the first trimester of pregnancy. All receptors derive from a female donor in good health, enrolled as a control in a pregnancy study.

V usage is TRBV9 and J usage is TRBJ2-3, with D tentatively TRBD1 (6 bases). Germline CDR1 and CDR2: SGDLS and YYNGEE. V was clipped by 0 bases and J by 6 bases, with 11 bases between them. The CDR3 sequence is 14 residues long. This CDR3 reads CASSVGQVGDTQYF. The CDR3 region has the DNA TGTGCCAGCAGCGTAGGACAGGTCGGCGATACGCAGTATTTT.

The chain links TRBV11-3 to TRBJ1-1; unclear D gene. V was cut by 8 bases and J by 0 bases, with 25 bases left in between. Germline CDR1 and CDR2: SGHNT and YENEEA. The CDR3 spans 18 residues. CDR3 protein: CASGSHPFTSAMNTEAFF. The CDR3 DNA reads TGTGCCAGCGGGTCCCACCCATTCACGTCAGCGATGAACACTGAAGCTTTCTTT.

This rearrangement joins TRBV29-1 to TRBJ2-1, with a possible D match to TRBD2 (6 bases). The ends were cut back, 0 bases at V and 7 bases at J, with 16 bases in the middle. CDR1 is SQVTM and CDR2 is ANQGSEA in the germline V gene. The CDR3 length is 15 residues. In DNA form, the CDR3 reads TGCAGCGTTGAAGAGGGGGGTAGTCGTATGAATGAGCAGTTCTTC. Translated: CSVEEGGSRMNEQFF.

This chain connects TRBV7-7 to TRBJ2-1; tentatively, D is TRBD1 (5 bases). Trimming removed 2 bases at V and 5 bases at J, with 7 bases between. CDR3 length equals 13 residues. The germline V gene encodes CDR1 SSHAT and CDR2 FNYEAQ (reference sequence). The CDR3 sequence is CASSLRGDNEQFF. The DNA for the CDR3 is TGTGCCAGCAGCTTAAGGGGCGACAATGAGCAGTTCTTC. The full variable domain, with the rest looked up from reference TRBV7-7 and TRBJ2-1, is GAGVSQSPRYKVTKRGQDVTLRCDPISSHATLYWYQQALGQGPEFLTYFNYEAQPDKSGLPSDRFSAERPEGSISTLTIQRTEQRDSAMYRCASSLRGDNEQFFGPGTRLTVL.

The chain combines TRBV10-2 with TRBJ2-2, with 7 bases matching TRBD2. Trimming took 8 bases from V and 2 from J; bases not matched to a gene: 11. Per germline, CDR1 WSHSY and CDR2 SAAADI. The CDR3 is 16 residues long. CDR3 loop: CASPSLADLNTGELFF. The CDR3, as DNA: TGCGCCAGCCCTTCCCTAGCGGACCTCAACACCGGGGAGCTGTTTTTT.

The CDR3 DNA reads TGTGCCAGCTCACCGGGGACAGGGGAAATTGGCGAGCAGTACTTC. It codes for CASSPGTGEIGEQYF. The chain joins TRBV18 to TRBJ2-7; 10 nucleotides agree with TRBD1. The junction had 8 bases not matched to a gene; V was cut back by 3 bases and J by 6 bases. The CDR3 sequence is 15 residues long. The germline gives CDR1 KGHSH, CDR2 LQKENI.

The J gene is TRBJ1-2, the V gene TRBV30; 8 bases map to TRBD1. The germline gives CDR1 GTSNPN, CDR2 SVGIG (reference sequence). J gave up 8 bases and V 4 bases, and 15 bases lay outside the gene matches. This CDR3 contains 15 residues. The DNA of the CDR3 is TGTGCCTGGAAGAAGAGCAAAAACAGGGGGGACGGCTACACCTTC. Amino acid sequence: CAWKKSKNRGDGYTF.

The rearrangement links TRBV2 to TRBJ1-6; TRBD1 matches at 11 bases. Germline V CDR1 and CDR2: SNHLY, FYNNEI. The CDR3 loop spans 12 amino acids. With V trimmed by 8 bases and J by 9 bases, 0 bases remained unmatched. CDR3 sequence reads: CASGTGGSPLHF. DNA for the CDR3: TGTGCCAGCGGGACAGGGGGTTCACCCCTCCACTTT.

The gene calls are TRBV30 and TRBJ2-7; the D is unclear. The CDR3 sequence is 11 residues long. From germline, CDR1 is GTSNPN and CDR2 SVGIG (reference sequence). The V and J ends lost 0 bases and 4 bases respectively, with 4 bases between them. The CDR3 DNA reads as TGTGCCTGGAGTGTATCTTACGAGCAGTACTTC. Protein product: CAWSVSYEQYF.

The V call is TRBV7-2, the J call TRBJ2-3; D gene ambiguous. The length of the CDR3 is 14 residues. V was pared by 2 bases and J by 1 base, with 7 bases between. The germline V gene encodes CDR1 SGHTA and CDR2 FQGNSA. The CDR3 loop reads CASSLQRGTDTQYF. As DNA, the CDR3 is TGTGCCAGCAGCTTACAACGGGGCACAGATACGCAGTATTTT.

The V call is TRBV27, the J call TRBJ2-1; 8 nucleotides match TRBD2. V dropped 2 bases and J dropped 7; count of bases not matched to a gene: 10. CDR1 and CDR2 (germline): MNHEY, SMNVEV (reference sequence). The CDR3 totals 16 residues. CDR3 amino acids: CASSLMFAGGPNEQFF. CDR3 coding DNA: TGTGCCAGCAGTTTAATGTTCGCGGGAGGCCCTAATGAGCAGTTCTTC.